These 23 T cell receptor beta chains share one sample of origin, sequenced in a study of T cell responses to AZD1222 COVID-19 vaccine. Some clones are missing from TCRdb's copy, which holds only in-frame ones; the method was immunoSEQ multiplex PCR. The sample holds around 100,000 clones; 85% to 90% are singletons and the top ten take 15% to 20%. Sequences were derived from peripheral blood, sampled on day 0 of AZD1222 vaccination. These TCRs come from an adult in good health.

The CDR3 sequence: CASGASTDTQYF. The CDR3 DNA reads as TGTGCCAGCGGGGCTAGCACAGATACGCAGTATTTT. The V and J genes are TRBV10-3 and TRBJ2-3; D may be TRBD2 (6 bases). The germline CDR1 and CDR2 sequences are ENHRY and SYGVKD. CDR3 length: 12 residues. The V end lost 10 bases, the J end lost 0 bases, and 8 bases lay between the germline ends.

By share, this clone counts as large. V is TRBV4-3 and J is TRBJ1-1, with D unresolved. The CDR3 sequence is 13 residues long. The germline gives CDR1 LGHNA, CDR2 YSLEER. V was clipped by 0 bases and J by 1 base, with 3 bases between them. The DNA of the CDR3 is TGCGCCAGCAGCCAAGATGGGAACACTGAAGCTTTCTTT. Translated: CASSQDGNTEAFF.

The CDR3 DNA reads as TGTGCCAGCAGCGTAGATGAACTAGCGGGGGATACGCAGTATTTT. Translation: CASSVDELAGDTQYF. The chain combines TRBV9 with TRBJ2-3; TRBD2 matches 10 bases. V lost 0 bases to trimming and J lost 6 bases; unmatched junction nucleotides: 4. There are 15 residues in the CDR3. CDR1 and CDR2 from the germline V gene are SGDLS and YYNGEE.

J is TRBJ1-2 and V is TRBV10-3, with D perhaps matching TRBD1 (5 bases). The CDR3 has 17 residues. Deletions cut 6 bases from V and 6 bases from J, with 26 bases between. Germline CDR1 and CDR2: ENHRY and SYGVKD. This chain's CDR3 is CAISRGGESPASDGYTF. The CDR3 nucleotides are TGTGCCATCAGCCGGGGAGGGGAGAGCCCGGCATCGGATGGCTACACCTTC.

This clone appeared once. This rearrangement joins TRBV4-3 to TRBJ2-1; the D is unclear. V dropped 1 base and J dropped 0 bases, with 7 bases sitting between them. The CDR3 is made up of 15 amino acids. Germline V gives CDR1 LGHNA, CDR2 YSLEER. The CDR3, as DNA: TGCGCCAGCAGCCAAGTTCCGAACTCCTACAATGAGCAGTTCTTC. It specifies CASSQVPNSYNEQFF.

The chain uses TRBV19 and TRBJ1-2; D possibly corresponds to TRBD1 (6 bases). The V end lost 5 bases, the J end lost 7 bases, and 20 bases lay between the germline ends. CDR3 length: 15 amino acids. CDR1 and CDR2 (germline): LNHDA, SQIVND (reference sequence). The CDR3 coding sequence is TGTGCCAGTAGTGTACAGGGAACCCCGTCAAGTGGCTACACCTTC. This encodes CASSVQGTPSSGYTF. Based on the CDR3 plus reference TRBV19 and TRBJ1-2, the full variable domain is DGGITQSPKYLFRKEGQNVTLSCEQNLNHDAMYWYRQDPGQGLRLIYYSQIVNDFQKGDIAEGYSVSREKKESFPLTVTSAQKNPTAFYLCASSVQGTPSSGYTFGSGTRLTVV.

The chain links TRBV10-3 to TRBJ2-2, with D possibly TRBD1 on 6 matching bases. V lost 6 bases and J lost 0, with 8 bases in between. The CDR3 sequence is 14 residues long. Germline V lookup: CDR1 ENHRY, CDR2 SYGVKD. CDR3: CAIRGHPNTGELFF. The CDR3 DNA is TGTGCCATCAGGGGACACCCGAACACCGGGGAGCTGTTTTTT.

The chain is built from TRBV4-1 and TRBJ1-1; D remains ambiguous. The CDR3 runs to 14 residues. CDR1 and CDR2 (germline): MGHRA, YSYEKL. Between the trimmed V and J ends, which lost 1 base and 1 base, there was a span of 7 bases. CDR3 region: CASSQVSENTEAFF. DNA of the CDR3: TGCGCCAGCAGCCAAGTCTCGGAGAACACTGAAGCTTTCTTT.

This chain connects TRBV5-6 to TRBJ2-7; the D call may be TRBD1 or TRBD2 (5 bases each). The V gene's germline CDR1 is SGHDT and CDR2 YYEEEE. V gave up 1 base and J gave up 10 bases, with 12 bases separating them. The CDR3 totals 12 residues. The CDR3 DNA reads TGTGCCAGCAGCTTGTCCGGGGCGGATCAGTACTTC. Translating gives CASSLSGADQYF.

This clone was counted a single time. The J gene is TRBJ1-2, the V gene TRBV4-1; 8 bases fit TRBD1. CDR1 is MGHRA, CDR2 YSYEKL, per germline. This CDR3 has 14 amino acids. J was trimmed by 7 bases and V by 4 bases; bases with no gene match: 8. The CDR3 loop reads CASSRQGANFGYTF. The CDR3 region has the DNA TGCGCCAGCAGCCGTCAGGGGGCGAATTTTGGCTACACCTTC.

The genes are TRBV7-9 and TRBJ1-3, with no clear D. V gave up 10 bases and J gave up 12 bases, with 22 bases separating them. This CDR3 is 13 amino acids long. Germline assignment: CDR1 SEHNR and CDR2 FQNEAQ (reference sequence). The CDR3 DNA is TGTGCCACCGCAATGGGAGGAGTGAGTTACATATATTTT. This translates into CATAMGGVSYIYF.

The chain has TRBV13 and TRBJ1-1; D gene unclear. CDR1 is PRHDT, CDR2 FYEKMQ, per germline (reference sequence). This CDR3 is built from 12 residues. The V end lost 2 bases, the J end lost 1 base, and 2 bases lay between the germline ends. The CDR3 loop is CASSLQNTEAFF. The CDR3 DNA follows: TGTGCCAGCAGCTTACAGAACACTGAAGCTTTCTTT.

The chain couples TRBV10-3 to TRBJ1-1; D gene unclear. The CDR3 runs 12 residues. The germline CDR1 and CDR2 sequences are ENHRY and SYGVKD. CDR3 DNA sequence: TGTGCAATTTCCTACGGCGGGACTGAAGCTTTCTTT. Residues: CAISYGGTEAFF.

In DNA form, the CDR3 reads TGTGCCAGCAGTTACATCAACTATGGCTACACCTTC. Protein product: CASSYINYGYTF. The rearrangement joins TRBV6-2 or TRBV6-3 to TRBJ1-2; D ambiguous. This CDR3 spans 12 amino acids. Germline V lookup: CDR1 MNHEY, CDR2 SVGEGT. V was clipped by 2 bases and J by 2 bases, with 3 bases between them.

This sequence joins TRBV6-6 and TRBJ1-5; D unclear. The germline V gene encodes CDR1 MNHNY and CDR2 SVGAGI (reference sequence). With 7 bases removed from V and 0 bases from J, the gap between germline ends came to 13 bases. This CDR3 spans 15 amino acids. CDR3 amino acids: CASTIDGNSNQPQHF. DNA for the CDR3: TGTGCCAGCACCATTGACGGAAATAGCAATCAGCCCCAGCATTTT.

The chain is built from TRBV10-2 and TRBJ1-3, with D unresolved. V was cut by 10 bases and J by 1 base, with 14 bases left in between. CDR3 length: 14 amino acids. Per the germline V gene, CDR1 is WSHSY and CDR2 is SAAADI. CDR3: CATRRGESGNTIYF. The CDR3 DNA is TGCGCCACCCGGCGGGGAGAGTCTGGAAACACCATATATTTT.

This chain joins TRBV12-3 or TRBV12-4 and TRBJ1-2, with 9 nucleotides matching TRBD1. The CDR3 is 13 amino acids. V lost 5 bases to trimming and J lost 8 bases; unmatched junction nucleotides: 6. In nucleotides, the CDR3 is TGTGCCAGCAGTCCCGACAGGGGGAAGGGCTACACCTTC. Translation: CASSPDRGKGYTF.

This chain joins TRBV3-1 (or the pseudogene TRBV3-2) and TRBJ1-1, with 7 bases fitting TRBD1. CDR1 is LGHDT and CDR2 is YNNKEL in the germline V gene (reference sequence). The CDR3 totals 13 residues. V lost 4 bases and J lost 3; bases outside the gene matches: 2. CDR3 DNA sequence: TGTGCCAGCAGCCCGGGACAGCACACTGAAGCTTTCTTT. Protein product: CASSPGQHTEAFF.

The CDR3 loop is CASSPPGSSGNTIYF. CDR3 sequence (DNA): TGCGCCAGCAGCCCCCCCGGCAGCTCTGGAAACACCATATATTTT. The chain uses TRBV5-1 and TRBJ1-3; D ambiguous. This CDR3 has 15 amino acids. V was cut by 4 bases and J by 0 bases, with 11 bases left in between. Germline loops: CDR1 SGHRS, CDR2 YFSETQ. Variable domain in full (rest from reference TRBV5-1 and TRBJ1-3): KAGVTQTPRYLIKTRGQQVTLSCSPISGHRSVSWYQQTPGQGLQFLFEYFSETQRNKGNFPGRFSGRQFSNSRSEMNVSTLELGDSALYLCASSPPGSSGNTIYFGEGSWLTVV.

The chain recombines TRBV5-1 with TRBJ1-4; unclear D gene. Germline CDR1 is SGHRS and CDR2 is YFSETQ. There are 15 residues in the CDR3. V was clipped by 0 bases and J by 6 bases, with 12 bases between them. CDR3 in DNA: TGCGCCAGCAGCTTGGAAACAGATTGGGATGAAAAACTGTTTTTT. Encoded protein: CASSLETDWDEKLFF.

J is TRBJ1-1 and V is TRBV3-1 (or the pseudogene TRBV3-2); D gene ambiguous. The CDR3 has 14 amino acids. The germline V gene has CDR1 LGHDT and CDR2 YNNKEL (reference sequence). The ends were cut back, 2 bases at V and 0 bases at J, with 7 bases in the middle. The CDR3 here is CASSQNTLNTEAFF. CDR3 coding DNA: TGTGCCAGCAGCCAAAACACACTGAACACTGAAGCTTTCTTT.

The chain joins TRBV4-1 to TRBJ1-5, with D tentatively TRBD1 (5 bases). Germline CDR1 and CDR2: MGHRA and YSYEKL. V dropped 3 bases and J dropped 7 bases, with 16 bases sitting between them. The CDR3 extends over 15 amino acids. The CDR3 coding sequence is TGCGCCAGCAGCCAGGGACTTCCCTCGGGGCAGCCCCAGCATTTT. Encoded protein: CASSQGLPSGQPQHF.

V and J are TRBV7-9 and TRBJ1-2, with D maybe TRBD1 (5 bases). CDR1 and CDR2 (germline): SEHNR, FQNEAQ (reference sequence). With 2 bases removed from V and 10 bases from J, the gap between germline ends came to 11 bases. This CDR3 contains 12 residues. Written as DNA, the CDR3 is TGTGCCAGCAGCTTACAGGGTAGAGACTACACCTTC. It is translated as CASSLQGRDYTF.